This T cell receptor beta chain is drawn from a study of T cell changes during pregnancy in multiple sclerosis. The CDR3 runs 11 residues. CDR1 is SEHNR, CDR2 FQNEAQ, per germline (reference sequence). The germline V and J ends were trimmed by 2 bases and 7 bases, with 2 bases remaining between them. Clones were sequenced by immunoSEQ multiplex PCR, and TCRdb holds only the in-frame ones, with some missing. The data show roughly 40,000 clones, more than 90% seen once. The chain links TRBV7-9 to TRBJ1-4; no clear D. This clonotype was sampled from a female donor with multiple sclerosis, enrolled in a pregnancy study. The sample consisted of CD8+ T cells from peripheral blood mononuclear cells, taken in the first trimester of pregnancy. The CDR3 bases are TGTGCCAGCAGCTTACGTGAAAAACTGTTTTTT. Encoded protein: CASSLREKLFF.